Sequencing of this T cell receptor beta chain was carried out in a study of T cell responses to AZD1222 COVID-19 vaccine. The CDR3 spans 12 residues. CDR1 and CDR2 from the germline V gene are MNHEY and SMNVEV (reference sequence). Trimming took off 4 bases at V and 3 bases at J, with 6 bases between the two ends. General study results and limits: White British people made up most donors, females outnumbered males, and clonal diversity was possibly underestimated.

About this clone: What it binds is unknown.

The table came from immunoSEQ multiplex PCR; TCRdb's copy has only in-frame clones and leaves some out. The sample carries some 150,000 clones, 80% to 95% recorded once. The TCR originated in an adult who received the AZD1222 COVID-19 vaccine. This specimen consisted of peripheral blood, obtained 28 days after the second AZD1222 dose. V gene TRBV27 combines with J gene TRBJ1-2, with D unclear. CDR3 in amino acids: CASSSDHYGYTF. The CDR3 bases are TGTGCCAGCAGTTCTGATCACTATGGCTACACCTTC.